The 9 T cell receptor beta chains listed next were all sequenced from one sample in a study of T cell repertoires in cytomegalovirus infection. TCRdb re-called the reads with MiXCR, one entry per CDR3 protein. The profile shows around 900,000 distinct CDR3 sequences, about a third of them singletons. Antigens for these TCRs are unknown. Sequenced here: cultured CD8+ T cells from PBMCs, sampled from culture after CMV antigen stimulation. The origin of the receptors is a human donor in good health (CMV status not recorded). Some clones in this sample may be carry-over from other donors' samples.

Only a few counts were recorded for this clonotype. The chain employs TRBV7-8 and TRBJ1-1, with a weak D call TRBD1 (6 bases). Germline CDR1 reads SGHVS; CDR2 reads FQNEAQ. The CDR3 contains 15 residues. Trimming pared 2 bases from V and 5 bases from J, leaving 15 bases between. The CDR3 spells CASSLKAGAGTEAFF. The CDR3, as DNA: TGTGCCAGCAGCTTAAAAGCAGGGGCTGGGACTGAAGCTTTCTTT.

This clonotype was counted a few times. The chain links TRBV6-2 or TRBV6-3 to TRBJ2-3; D may be TRBD1 (6 bases). CDR1 and CDR2 from the germline V gene are MNHEY and SVGEGT. The V and J ends lost 6 bases and 0 bases respectively, with 19 bases between them. This CDR3 contains 17 residues. The CDR3 loop reads CASRISGDTWSTDTQYF. In DNA, the CDR3 is TGTGCCAGCAGGATTTCAGGGGATACCTGGAGCACAGATACGCAGTATTTT.

This clonotype was picked up many times. V is TRBV19 and J is TRBJ2-2; perhaps TRBD1 as D (6 bases). The CDR3 totals 15 residues. Trimming pared 4 bases from V and 5 bases from J, leaving 14 bases between. Germline lookup yields CDR1 LNHDA and CDR2 SQIVND (reference sequence). The CDR3, as DNA: TGTGCCAGTAGTAAGCCCTTGGGGACAACCGGGGAGCTGTTTTTT. It is translated as CASSKPLGTTGELFF.

This clonotype occurred many times. V and J are TRBV7-9 and TRBJ1-2; 8 bases line up with TRBD1. The junction had 9 bases not matched to a gene; V was cut back by 7 bases and J by 5 bases. Germline CDR1 reads SEHNR; CDR2 reads FQNEAQ (reference sequence). The CDR3 is made up of 14 amino acids. The DNA of the CDR3 is TGTGCCAGCAAGGGACCGGACAGGGATTATGGCTACACCTTC. Translating gives CASKGPDRDYGYTF.

This clonotype has only a few counts. The chain carries TRBV11-3 and TRBJ1-2; possibly TRBD1 for D (5 bases). Germline CDR1 is SGHNT and CDR2 is YENEEA. V was trimmed by 6 bases and J by 2 bases, leaving 10 bases between them. The CDR3 has 13 amino acids. The CDR3 sequence is CASRMTENYGYTF. The CDR3 DNA is TGTGCCAGCAGGATGACAGAAAACTATGGCTACACCTTC.

The rearrangement uses TRBV5-1 and TRBJ2-1; the D gene is possibly TRBD2 (6 bases). Germline CDR1 and CDR2: SGHRS and YFSETQ. The CDR3 length is 17 residues. Trimming cost V 4 bases and J 3 bases, with 20 bases left between them. The CDR3 reads CASSPPEGFSGYNEQFF. The CDR3 bases are TGCGCCAGCAGCCCCCCGGAGGGGTTTAGCGGCTACAATGAGCAGTTCTTC.

A word on this clonotype: The CDR3 does not close with the conserved phenylalanine or tryptophan, likely indicating a read error. The J gene is TRBJ2-2, the V gene TRBV12-3 or TRBV12-4; D not resolved. The CDR3 is 14 residues long. Trimming stripped 10 bases from V and 6 bases from J, with 18 bases between. The CDR3 spells CAISGPITSGELFS. The CDR3 DNA reads TGTGCCATTTCAGGCCCCATCACCTCCGGGGAGCTGTTTTCT.

This clonotype was counted between two and nine times. The gene calls are TRBV7-8 and TRBJ1-4, with 8 bases aligning to TRBD1. V shed 5 bases, J shed 3 bases, and the junction held 5 bases outside the gene matches. The V gene's germline CDR1 is SGHVS and CDR2 FQNEAQ. The CDR3 has 15 residues. CDR3 bases: TGTGCCAGCAGCGTAACAGGGGGAGCTAATGAAAAACTGTTTTTT. Translation: CASSVTGGANEKLFF.

The chain joins TRBV6-2 or TRBV6-3 to TRBJ2-2, with 7 bases identical to TRBD2. Germline V gives CDR1 MNHEY, CDR2 SVGEGT. V shed 10 bases, J shed 7 bases, and the junction held 9 bases outside the gene matches. The CDR3 length is 13 residues. The CDR3 protein is CAIYQAGDGELFF. The CDR3 coding sequence is TGTGCCATTTATCAGGCGGGAGACGGGGAGCTGTTTTTT.